These T cell receptor beta chains were read from a single sample in a study of response to subunit inactivated influenza vaccine. TCRdb reanalysed the RT-PCR reads using MiXCR and keeps one entry per CDR3 protein. The table shows 610,000 or so distinct CDR3 sequences, with 13% to 15% occurring only once. Material: PBMCs from blood, obtained 12 days after vaccination. The receptors derive from a man in his fifties or sixties who received an inactivated influenza vaccine. Both conserved end residues are part of each CDR3. The order of the fields is V gene, J gene, clone size, D gene, CDR3 protein, CDR3 DNA. The D gene is left open where the match is weak. The size field is filled for only some rows; it gives once, few, many or a size class.

>TRBV20-1|TRBJ2-7|few|NA
CSAREQLKPPYEQYF
TGCAGTGCTAGGGAGCAGCTCAAACCTCCCTACGAGCAGTACTTC
>TRBV15|TRBJ1-1|NA|NA
CATSRETTANTEAFF
TGTGCCACCAGCAGAGAAACGACAGCCAACACTGAAGCTTTCTTT
>TRBV9|TRBJ2-2|few|TRBD2
CASSVVGRAGELFF
TGTGCCAGCAGCGTAGTGGGGAGGGCCGGGGAGCTGTTTTTT
>TRBV3-1|TRBJ2-1|few|NA
CASSHAGEQFF
TGTGCCAGCAGCCATGCGGGGGAGCAGTTCTTC
>TRBV3-1|TRBJ1-2|NA|NA
CASSQARVGYGYTF
TGTGCCAGCAGCCAAGCACGGGTCGGCTATGGCTACACCTTC
>TRBV20-1|TRBJ2-7|few|NA
CSNIGQRSSYEQYF
TGCAGCAACATAGGCCAGCGCAGCTCCTACGAGCAGTACTTC
>TRBV10-3|TRBJ1-1|NA|NA
CAIRTGFGTEAFF
TGTGCCATCAGAACCGGCTTTGGCACTGAAGCTTTCTTT
>TRBV20-1|TRBJ2-7|NA|NA
CSAVPRSSYEQYF
TGCAGTGCCGTCCCGAGAAGCTCCTACGAGCAGTACTTC
>TRBV20-1|TRBJ2-7|few|TRBD1
CSAPAADQGVFYEQYF
TGCAGTGCCCCCGCGGCAGACCAGGGGGTTTTCTACGAGCAGTACTTC
>TRBV6-1|TRBJ2-7|once|NA
CASSPRLTSSYEQYF
TGTGCCAGCAGCCCGAGACTGACCAGCTCCTACGAGCAGTACTTC
>TRBV28|TRBJ2-3|NA|NA
CASSLLVSSTDTQYF
TGTGCCAGCAGTTTACTGGTCTCTAGCACAGATACGCAGTATTTT
>TRBV4-3|TRBJ1-5|many|NA
CASSQGFQGQPQHF
TGCGCCAGCAGCCAAGGTTTTCAGGGTCAGCCCCAGCATTTT
>TRBV18|TRBJ1-1|NA|NA
CASSQVLPNTEAFF
TGTGCCAGCTCCCAGGTACTCCCGAACACTGAAGCTTTCTTT
>TRBV7-2|TRBJ1-5|many|NA
CASSFIPNQPQHF
TGTGCCAGCAGCTTTATCCCAAATCAGCCCCAGCATTTT
>TRBV7-9|TRBJ2-3|few|NA
CASSRDLPYSTDTQYF
TGTGCCAGCAGTCGGGACTTACCGTACTCCACAGATACGCAGTATTTT
>TRBV20-1|TRBJ1-2|NA|NA
CSARGGGLTGYTF
TGCAGTGCTAGAGGTGGAGGGTTAACTGGCTACACCTTC
>TRBV7-2|TRBJ2-5|NA|TRBD1
CASSSTGGLLLETQYF
TGTGCCAGCAGCTCGACAGGGGGCCTTCTTCTAGAGACCCAGTACTTC
>TRBV6-1|TRBJ2-5|NA|TRBD2
CASPSGLRYQETQYF
TGTGCCAGCCCTAGCGGACTAAGGTACCAAGAGACCCAGTACTTC
>TRBV25-1|TRBJ2-7|many|NA
CASSGNTLYEQYF
TGTGCCAGCAGTGGAAACACTTTATACGAGCAGTACTTC
>TRBV20-1|TRBJ2-2|NA|NA
CSARTVANTGELFF
TGCAGTGCTCGGACAGTCGCGAACACCGGGGAGCTGTTTTTT
>TRBV6-5|TRBJ2-7|few|NA
CASSYSLAGRSYEQYF
TGTGCCAGCAGTTACTCGTTGGCAGGCCGCTCCTACGAGCAGTACTTC
>TRBV6-5|TRBJ2-6|few|NA
CASSYGGLVAGANVLTF
TGTGCCAGCAGTTACGGGGGGCTAGTAGCTGGGGCCAACGTCCTGACTTTC
>TRBV27|TRBJ2-1|NA|NA
CASRSSGPEQFF
TGTGCCAGCAGAAGCTCAGGGCCTGAGCAGTTCTTC
>TRBV20-1|TRBJ2-7|NA|NA
CSARDVVDEQYF
TGCAGTGCTAGAGATGTGGTAGACGAGCAGTACTTC
>TRBV3-1|TRBJ1-6|NA|TRBD1
CASSRRQGASYNSPLHF
TGTGCCAGCAGCCGCCGACAGGGGGCTTCCTATAATTCACCCCTCCACTTT
>TRBV20-1|TRBJ2-5|NA|NA
CSPKSQGFQETQYF
TGCAGTCCCAAGAGCCAGGGATTCCAAGAGACCCAGTACTTC
>TRBV14|TRBJ1-2|few|NA
CASSYIGTLFGYTF
TGTGCCAGCAGCTACATCGGGACACTCTTTGGCTACACCTTC
>TRBV20-1|TRBJ2-1|NA|TRBD2
CSARVWGASGLYNEQFF
TGCAGTGCTAGAGTTTGGGGGGCTAGCGGGCTCTACAATGAGCAGTTCTTC
>TRBV7-9|TRBJ1-5|many|NA
CASGADNQPQHF
TGTGCCAGCGGGGCAGACAATCAGCCCCAGCATTTT